The 3 T cell receptor beta chains in this list originate from one sample, sequenced in a study of T cell responses to AZD1222 COVID-19 vaccine (dated by TCRdb to 2020 to 2022). Library creation used the immunoSEQ multiplex PCR assay. The source is immuneACCESS, and TCRdb retained only in-frame sequences with V and J called. Part of the clones is not carried over; for the studies checked, unresolved V genes explain less than half of this, and the remainder is unexplained. For this sample there are over 85,000 clones; just over 90% appear just once. The ten largest clones capture roughly 13% of the sample. The time point label, read with the paper, signifies: baseline before first vaccination. The source was peripheral blood, collected on day 0 of AZD1222 vaccination. These receptors all stem from an adult in good health.

The chain has TRBV3-1 (or the pseudogene TRBV3-2) and TRBJ1-2; 8 nucleotides match TRBD1. Germline V CDR1 and CDR2: LGHDT, YNNKEL (reference sequence). The J segment lost 6 bases and the V segment lost 4 bases, leaving 13 bases of the junction unmatched. The CDR3 totals 16 residues. CDR3 sequence (DNA): TGTGCCAGCAGCCTCGGACAGGGCATATGGAACGATGGCTACACCTTC. It codes for CASSLGQGIWNDGYTF.

The CDR3 bases are TGTGCCAGCAGCTCCCGGGGCGCCGGAGATACGCAGTATTTT. Translated: CASSSRGAGDTQYF. V is TRBV5-4 and J is TRBJ2-3, with D perhaps given as TRBD1 or TRBD2 (5 bases each). Trimming removed 3 bases from V and 5 bases from J, with 13 bases in between. This CDR3 is built from 14 residues. Looked up from germline, CDR1 is SGHNT and CDR2 is YYREEE (reference sequence).

This clone was seen more than once but under ten times. CDR3 amino acids: CASSQDAGVYNEQFF. CDR3 coding DNA: TGTGCCAGCAGCCAAGATGCCGGGGTTTACAATGAGCAGTTCTTC. The chain combines TRBV3-1 (or the pseudogene TRBV3-2) with TRBJ2-1, with D maybe TRBD2 (5 bases). Trimming took off 0 bases at V and 4 bases at J, with 10 bases between the two ends. CDR1 is LGHDT and CDR2 is YNNKEL in the germline V gene (reference sequence). The CDR3 has 15 amino acids.